These T cell receptor beta chains were read from a single sample in a study of T-cell memory formation after mild COVID-19. TCRdb analysed the 5' RACE reads with MiXCR anew, one entry per CDR3 protein. The repertoire includes about 430,000 distinct CDR3 sequences, roughly 18% of them detected once, and approximately 21% sits in the top ten. Sequencing used PBMCs or a T cell subset sorted from them (not recorded which). These receptors were obtained from a man aged 18 to 29 who had mild COVID-19 (a few samples of this study predate the infection). Cell type and time point are not known. Each CDR3 is given with its conserved first and last residue. D genes are given only for firm matches. Part of the rows lack a size; the others show once, few, many or a class for expanded clones.

v_gene,j_gene,d_gene,abundance,CDR3aa,CDR3nt
TRBV20-1,TRBJ1-1,TRBD1,few,CSARSWTGYEAFF,TGCAGTGCTAGATCTTGGACAGGGTACGAAGCTTTCTTT
TRBV20-1,TRBJ2-3,TRBD2,few,CSANPRGGPPDTQYF,TGCAGTGCTAATCCGCGGGGGGGCCCCCCAGATACGCAGTATTTT
TRBV4-2,TRBJ1-6,.,.,CASSQDLLGLNSPLHF,TGTGCCAGCAGCCAAGACCTCCTGGGGCTTAATTCACCCCTCCACTTT
TRBV19,TRBJ2-2,.,.,CASKWGNWANTGELFF,TGTGCCAGTAAATGGGGGAATTGGGCGAACACCGGGGAGCTGTTTTTT
TRBV12-3/TRBV12-4,TRBJ1-4,.,.,CACMRASNEKLFF,TGTGCCTGTATGAGGGCCAGTAATGAAAAACTGTTTTTT
TRBV20-1,TRBJ1-1,.,many,CSASISDTEAFF,TGCAGTGCCTCCATATCGGACACTGAAGCTTTCTTT
TRBV7-7,TRBJ1-5,.,.,CDSSRQVGQPQHF,TGTGACAGCAGCCGACAAGTTGGTCAGCCCCAGCATTTT
TRBV3-1,TRBJ1-3,.,.,CASSRGRSGVSGNTIYF,TGTGCCAGCAGCCGGGGGCGTAGCGGAGTCTCTGGAAACACCATATATTTT
TRBV20-1,TRBJ2-6,.,.,CSASGGTGANVLTF,TGCAGTGCTTCCGGAGGGACAGGGGCCAACGTCCTGACTTTC
TRBV5-1,TRBJ1-6,.,.,CASSQAGTDNSPLHF,TGCGCCAGCAGCCAAGCCGGGACGGATAATTCACCCCTCCACTTT
TRBV7-8,TRBJ2-3,.,many,CASSLEYRGCEYF,TGTGCCAGCAGCTTAGAATATCGGGGGTGCGAGTATTTT
TRBV29-1,TRBJ2-3,.,.,CSVERDTSTDTQYF,TGCAGCGTTGAAAGGGACACGAGCACAGATACGCAGTATTTT
TRBV6-5,TRBJ2-3,TRBD2,.,CASSLSGGGGADTQYF,TGTGCCAGCAGCCTCTCCGGGGGGGGAGGGGCAGATACGCAGTATTTT
TRBV20-1,TRBJ2-5,TRBD2,.,CSATPLSGGPKGTQYF,TGCAGTGCTACCCCACTATCGGGGGGTCCCAAAGGGACCCAGTACTTC
TRBV6-5,TRBJ2-5,TRBD2,many,CASRLTSAQETQYF,TGTGCCAGCAGACTTACTAGCGCCCAAGAGACCCAGTACTTC
TRBV6-5,TRBJ2-1,TRBD2,.,CASAGGPINEQFF,TGTGCCAGCGCGGGGGGGCCAATCAATGAGCAGTTCTTC
TRBV9,TRBJ2-2,TRBD2,few,CASSAGLAGGYTGELFF,TGTGCCAGCAGCGCCGGACTAGCGGGGGGCTACACCGGGGAGCTGTTTTTT
TRBV9,TRBJ2-1,.,few,CASSDTGGAYNEQFF,TGTGCCAGCAGCGATACAGGGGGGGCGTACAATGAGCAGTTCTTC
TRBV5-1,TRBJ2-2,.,.,CASSPQGLAGELFF,TGCGCCAGCAGCCCGCAGGGGTTAGCCGGGGAGCTGTTTTTT
TRBV6-5,TRBJ1-1,TRBD1,.,CASSYGTGVTEAFF,TGTGCCAGCAGTTACGGGACAGGGGTCACTGAAGCTTTCTTT
TRBV5-1,TRBJ1-1,TRBD1,few,CASSLGTGAGNTEAFF,TGCGCCAGCAGCCTAGGGACAGGGGCCGGGAACACTGAAGCTTTCTTT
TRBV7-3,TRBJ1-6,.,few,CASSLNPTANSPLHF,TGTGCCAGCAGCTTAAACCCCACAGCCAATTCACCCCTCCACTTT